The 2 T cell receptor beta chains in this list originate from one sample, sequenced in a study of blood T cells in healthy people across ages (dated by TCRdb to the mid-2010s). Libraries were made using 5' RACE. The sequencing machine was an Illumina HiSeq 2500. A second PCR of about 7 to 12 cycles was performed with a sample-barcoded 5' primer and a J-beta primer mix. TCRdb reprocessed the public reads (quality trimming at Q25 with fastp, clone calling with MiXCR) and kept in-frame beta chains. Here each entry gathers all rows of one CDR3 protein and keeps the most common genes and DNA. This sample lists hundreds of thousands of distinct CDR3 sequences; roughly 60% were detected once. The top ten hold around 20% of the sample. Sequencing was performed on blood. The receptors come from a man younger than 45 in good health.

The chain uses TRBV29-1 and TRBJ2-3, with TRBD2 identical over 7 bases. V trimming: 3 bases; J trimming: 3 bases; junction bases outside the gene matches: 9. Germline V gives CDR1 SQVTM, CDR2 ANQGSEA. The CDR3 totals 15 residues. The CDR3 is CSVDWLAEETDTQYF. As DNA, the CDR3 is TGCAGCGTTGACTGGCTAGCGGAGGAGACAGATACGCAGTATTTT.

J is TRBJ1-6 and V is TRBV5-1; 10 nucleotides agree with TRBD1. The CDR3 spans 16 residues. Germline V CDR1 and CDR2: SGHRS, YFSETQ. Trimming cost V 1 base and J 8 bases; bases outside gene matches: 6. The CDR3 region is CASSLTAGTGDSPLHF. Here the CDR3 DNA reads TGCGCCAGCAGCTTGACAGCCGGGACAGGGGATTCACCCCTCCACTTT. The variable domain in full, completed from reference TRBV5-1 and TRBJ1-6, reads KAGVTQTPRYLIKTRGQQVTLSCSPISGHRSVSWYQQTPGQGLQFLFEYFSETQRNKGNFPGRFSGRQFSNSRSEMNVSTLELGDSALYLCASSLTAGTGDSPLHFGNGTRLTVT.